Below, 10 T cell receptor beta chains from the same sample are listed, as sequenced in a study of T-cell reconstitution after alpha-beta-depleted transplantation in children. Unique molecular identifiers were incorporated during preparation of the TCRbeta library. TCRdb passed the PCR reads through MiXCR, listing each CDR3 protein once. The data show over 450,000 distinct CDR3 sequences, with 10% seen just once and 2% to 2.5% held by the top ten. This specimen consisted of PBMCs, obtained before TCRalphabeta/CD19-depleted stem cell transplant. The receptor source for this set is a child aged 2-15 years with inherited bone marrow failure, due to receive a stem cell transplant.

The rearrangement links TRBV4-3 to TRBJ2-3, with D maybe TRBD1 (5 bases). The CDR3 consists of 17 residues. V was cut by 0 bases and J by 2 bases, with 15 bases left in between. From germline, CDR1 is LGHNA and CDR2 YSLEER. The CDR3 here is CASSQDIQGLLTDTQYF. As DNA, the CDR3 is TGCGCCAGCAGCCAAGATATCCAGGGCTTGCTCACAGATACGCAGTATTTT.

This clonotype has ten or more counts. The J gene is TRBJ2-7, the V gene TRBV28; 9 nucleotides line up with TRBD2. Trimming took 5 bases from V and 4 from J; bases not matched to a gene: 6. The CDR3 runs 14 residues. Germline V CDR1 and CDR2: MDHEN, SYDVKM. The CDR3 DNA sequence: TGTGCCAGCAGTCAGGGACTAGCAAGGTACGAGCAGTACTTC. The encoded protein is CASSQGLARYEQYF.

In this sample, this clonotype turned up many times. CDR3 DNA: TGTGCCAGCAGTCGGACAGGACTAGAGACCCAGTACTTC. This codes for CASSRTGLETQYF. The chain carries TRBV3-1 and TRBJ2-5, with 7 bases that match TRBD1. Germline V gene lookup returns CDR1 LGHDT and CDR2 YNNKEL (reference sequence). This CDR3 spans 13 amino acids. The V gene end was trimmed by 6 bases and the J gene end by 4 bases; junction bases not matched to a gene: 5.

Many counts were recorded for this clonotype. V gene TRBV4-3 combines with J gene TRBJ1-1; maybe TRBD1 (6 bases). The length of the CDR3 is 14 residues. Trimming left V 4 bases short and J 2 bases short, with 11 bases between. Germline V CDR1 and CDR2: LGHNA, YSLEER. CDR3 sequence: CASSRRTANTEAFF. The CDR3, as DNA: TGCGCCAGCAGCCGCCGGACAGCTAACACTGAAGCTTTCTTT.

This clonotype was found a few times. The rearrangement links TRBV12-3 or TRBV12-4 to TRBJ2-3, with 10 positions matching TRBD2. V dropped 2 bases and J dropped 2; count of bases not matched to a gene: 10. The CDR3 covers 18 residues. CDR3 region: CASSLFSGLAVHTDTQYF. The DNA of the CDR3 is TGTGCCAGCAGTTTATTTAGCGGACTAGCGGTACACACAGATACGCAGTATTTT.

This clonotype was picked up many times. V is TRBV10-3 and J is TRBJ2-3; 9 bases match TRBD2. Germline assignment: CDR1 ENHRY and CDR2 SYGVKD. With 5 bases clipped from V and 2 bases from J, the junction kept 2 bases outside the gene matches. This CDR3 is 14 amino acids long. CDR3 nucleotides: TGTGCCATCAGTCTAGCGGGGCCCACAGATACGCAGTATTTT. It yields the protein CAISLAGPTDTQYF.

The sample holds many counts of this clonotype. The rearrangement uses TRBV28 and TRBJ2-7, with a possible D match to TRBD1 (5 bases). From germline, CDR1 is MDHEN and CDR2 SYDVKM. V was cut by 6 bases and J by 3 bases, with 9 bases left in between. This CDR3 has 12 residues. CDR3 in DNA: TGTGCCAGCAGCTTGACAGTCTACGAGCAGTACTTC. It is translated as CASSLTVYEQYF.

J is TRBJ2-5 and V is TRBV5-4; 11 nucleotides align to TRBD2. V lost 4 bases, J lost 0 bases, and 11 bases stayed unmatched. CDR3 length: 18 residues. In germline, CDR1 is SGHNT, CDR2 YYREEE (reference sequence). The CDR3 sequence: CASSGTSGRIGYQETQYF. CDR3 in DNA: TGTGCCAGCAGCGGAACTAGCGGGAGAATTGGGTACCAAGAGACCCAGTACTTC.

This clonotype has only a few counts. V gene TRBV5-1 combines with J gene TRBJ2-1, with 8 bases fitting TRBD2. Losses at the gene ends were 6 bases for V and 3 bases for J; bases not matched to a gene: 5. Germline V gene lookup returns CDR1 SGHRS and CDR2 YFSETQ. The CDR3 is 14 amino acids. CDR3 sequence reads: CASNHGRVYNEQFF. CDR3 coding DNA: TGCGCCAGCAATCACGGGAGGGTCTACAATGAGCAGTTCTTC.

Regarding this clonotype: A read error is possible here, since a much larger clone lies one base away. The chain combines TRBV13 with TRBJ2-1; 7 bases are shared with TRBD2. Germline CDR1 is PRHDT and CDR2 is FYEKMQ (reference sequence). The CDR3 is 15 amino acids. CDR3 loop: CASSLAAGVGTERFF. The DNA of the CDR3 is TGTGCCAGCAGCTTAGCGGCGGGAGTGGGTACTGAGCGGTTCTTC.